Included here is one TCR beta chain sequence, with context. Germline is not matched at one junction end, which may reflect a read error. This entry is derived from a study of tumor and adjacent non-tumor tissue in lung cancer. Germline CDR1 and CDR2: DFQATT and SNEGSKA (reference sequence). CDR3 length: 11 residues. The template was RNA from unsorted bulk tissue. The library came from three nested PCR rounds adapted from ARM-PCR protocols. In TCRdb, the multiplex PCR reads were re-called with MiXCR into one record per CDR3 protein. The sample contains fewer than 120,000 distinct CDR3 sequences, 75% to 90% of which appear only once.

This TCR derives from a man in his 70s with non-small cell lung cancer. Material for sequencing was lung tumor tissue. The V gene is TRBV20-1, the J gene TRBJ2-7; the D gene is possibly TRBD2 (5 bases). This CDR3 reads CSTTGVVEQYF. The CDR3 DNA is TGTAGTACTACCGGGGTAGTCGAGCAGTACTTC.